Reported below is one T cell receptor beta chain. This sample is drawn from a study of blood T cell repertoires in COVID-19. For the study at large: The origin of the acute and convalescent COVID-19 samples was the United States, Italy and Spain. The analysed material was cDNA or gDNA that came from T cells, B-cell-depleted T cells, or PBMCs.

In the original processing: Reference gene primer amplification gave nucleated cell count estimates. Data came from immunoSEQ multiplex PCR; TCRdb stores just in-frame clones and leaves some out. The V and J calls and clone size come from that table; D and trimming were worked out from the DNA. The sample includes around 100,000 clones, 85% to 90% of them seen just once. This CDR3 comprises 13 residues. The germline V gene has CDR1 SEHNR and CDR2 FQNEAQ (reference sequence). Trimming pared 3 bases from V and 5 bases from J, leaving 8 bases between. The specimen was peripheral blood. The chain recombines TRBV7-9 with TRBJ1-5, with D unresolved. The receptor was isolated from a human donor in a cohort sampled during active COVID-19. CDR3 region: CASSLTEDQPQHF. CDR3 coding DNA: TGTGCCAGCAGCTTGACCGAGGATCAGCCCCAGCATTTT.